Each of the 29 T cell receptor beta chains below was sequenced from the same sample in a study of cytotoxic CD8 clonotypes in ibrutinib-treated CLL. This table comes from immunoSEQ multiplex PCR, and its TCRdb copy is limited to in-frame clones, with some not included. The sample holds some 130,000 clones; less than 95% are singletons and the top ten take under 14%. Sample: PBMCs, taken after 12 months of ibrutinib treatment. The source of these receptors is a human donor with chronic lymphocytic leukemia.

The J gene is TRBJ1-1, the V gene TRBV7-6; 7 bases match TRBD1. This CDR3 is built from 14 residues. CDR1 SGHVS and CDR2 FNYEAQ come from the germline V gene. The junction had 7 bases not matched to a gene; V was cut back by 5 bases and J by 4 bases. The CDR3 here is CASSLNRGSTEAFF. In DNA, the CDR3 is TGTGCCAGCAGCCTCAACAGGGGAAGCACTGAAGCTTTCTTT. Full variable domain (rest looked up from reference TRBV7-6 and TRBJ1-1): GAGVSQSPRYKVTKRGQDVALRCDPISGHVSLYWYRQALGQGPEFLTYFNYEAQQDKSGLPNDRFSAERPEGSISTLTIQRTEQRDSAMYRCASSLNRGSTEAFFGQGTRLTVV.

The chain employs TRBV4-3 and TRBJ2-7, with D perhaps matching TRBD1 (5 bases). Trimming took off 4 bases at V and 2 bases at J, with 12 bases between the two ends. Germline lookup yields CDR1 LGHNA and CDR2 YSLEER. The CDR3 runs to 14 residues. CDR3 sequence: CASSPTQGTYEQYF. The CDR3 region has the DNA TGCGCCAGCAGCCCAACCCAGGGAACCTACGAGCAGTACTTC.

This clone was seen a single time. V usage is TRBV7-9 and J usage is TRBJ2-5, with D hard to call. With 2 bases removed from V and 2 bases from J, the gap between germline ends came to 3 bases. This CDR3 has 12 residues. CDR1 and CDR2 from the germline V gene are SEHNR and FQNEAQ (reference sequence). The CDR3 DNA reads TGTGCCAGCAGCTTAATGCAAGAGACCCAGTACTTC. It codes for CASSLMQETQYF.

The chain joins TRBV19 to TRBJ2-7; D unresolved. V lost 3 bases, J lost 0 bases, and 6 bases lay in between. This CDR3 is 13 amino acids long. Germline V lookup: CDR1 LNHDA, CDR2 SQIVND (reference sequence). The CDR3 region has the DNA TGTGCCAGTAGTATGACTGGCTCCTACGAGCAGTACTTC. It encodes CASSMTGSYEQYF.

This clone has only one observation. The V and J genes are TRBV19 and TRBJ1-5; possibly TRBD1 for D (5 bases). Trimming removed 3 bases from V and 3 bases from J, with 9 bases in between. The CDR3 consists of 14 residues. Germline CDR1 LNHDA, CDR2 SQIVND (reference sequence). This chain's CDR3 is CASSITGPNQPQHF. DNA of the CDR3: TGTGCCAGTAGTATTACAGGACCCAATCAGCCCCAGCATTTT.

The chain links TRBV7-9 to TRBJ2-3, with 15 nucleotides matching TRBD2. Trimming cost V 5 bases and J 3 bases; bases outside gene matches: 9. CDR1 is SEHNR and CDR2 is FQNEAQ in the germline V gene (reference sequence). The CDR3 has 18 residues. CDR3 DNA: TGTGCCAGCAGCGGGACTAGCGGGAGGCCTGGGACGACAGATACGCAGTATTTT. It codes for CASSGTSGRPGTTDTQYF.

V is TRBV15 and J is TRBJ2-7; D is perhaps TRBD1 (5 bases). From germline, CDR1 is LNHNV and CDR2 YYDKDF (reference sequence). Trimming cost V 5 bases and J 2 bases, with 13 bases left between them. The CDR3 runs 14 residues. CDR3 sequence: CATSLSGSTYEQYF. In nucleotides, the CDR3 is TGTGCCACCAGCCTCTCAGGGTCTACCTACGAGCAGTACTTC.

The chain couples TRBV9 to TRBJ2-1, with 9 bases identical to TRBD2. The CDR3 totals 15 residues. The germline V gene has CDR1 SGDLS and CDR2 YYNGEE. The V and J ends lost 3 bases and 5 bases, in that order; junction bases with no gene match: 6. This CDR3 reads CASSGYSGRHNEQFF. In DNA, the CDR3 is TGTGCCAGCAGCGGATATAGCGGGAGACACAATGAGCAGTTCTTC.

The genes are TRBV19 and TRBJ2-7; D remains unclear. Germline CDR1 reads LNHDA; CDR2 reads SQIVND (reference sequence). V was cut by 1 base and J by 0 bases, with 4 bases left in between. This CDR3 region has 13 residues. CDR3 loop: CASSIGPSYEQYF. In DNA form, the CDR3 reads TGTGCCAGTAGTATAGGGCCCTCCTACGAGCAGTACTTC.

In nucleotides, the CDR3 is TGTGCCAGCAGCTCTCCGGGACTACTCCCCGTAGAGCAGTACTTC. Protein sequence: CASSSPGLLPVEQYF. The rearrangement links TRBV7-2 to TRBJ2-7; 7 bases agree with TRBD2. The trim removed 4 bases at V and 7 bases at J, leaving 13 bases unmatched. This CDR3 has 15 residues. Germline CDR1 is SGHTA and CDR2 is FQGNSA.

This rearrangement joins TRBV6-4 to TRBJ2-2; TRBD2 is a possible D gene (6 bases). Germline lookup yields CDR1 MRHNA and CDR2 SNTAGT. The CDR3 covers 15 residues. V dropped 4 bases and J dropped 4 bases, with 13 bases sitting between them. CDR3 nucleotide sequence: TGTGCCAGCAGTGTGGTGGGAGGCGTCACCGGGGAGCTGTTTTTT. This sequence encodes CASSVVGGVTGELFF.

The rearrangement uses TRBV2 and TRBJ2-1; D possibly corresponds to TRBD2 (6 bases). Germline V lookup: CDR1 SNHLY, CDR2 FYNNEI. The V end lost 10 bases, the J end lost 4 bases, and 17 bases lay between the germline ends. The CDR3 is made up of 14 amino acids. CDR3 protein: CATRLEGAYNEQFF. DNA of the CDR3: TGTGCCACCCGACTGGAGGGAGCATACAATGAGCAGTTCTTC.

V gene TRBV9 combines with J gene TRBJ2-1; 8 nucleotides agree with TRBD2. Per the germline V gene, CDR1 is SGDLS and CDR2 is YYNGEE. The V gene end was trimmed by 0 bases and the J gene end by 9 bases; junction bases not matched to a gene: 8. This CDR3 has 15 amino acids. In DNA form, the CDR3 reads TGTGCCAGCAGCGTAGATCAAGCGGGAGATCGTGAGCAGTTCTTC. This codes for CASSVDQAGDREQFF.

This clone was counted once. CDR3 residues: CSVAAGGKTEQYF. For the CDR3, the DNA is TGCAGCGTTGCGGCGGGAGGTAAAACCGAGCAGTACTTC. The V gene is TRBV29-1, the J gene TRBJ2-7; 8 bases align to TRBD2. The V gene end was trimmed by 4 bases and the J gene end by 6 bases; junction bases not matched to a gene: 8. This CDR3 has 13 amino acids. Looked up from germline, CDR1 is SQVTM and CDR2 is ANQGSEA.

This chain joins TRBV9 and TRBJ2-3; possibly TRBD1 for D (5 bases). V shed 0 bases and J shed 7 bases, with 15 bases lying between them. CDR3 length equals 15 residues. From germline, CDR1 is SGDLS and CDR2 YYNGEE. The chain's CDR3 is CASSVEAAGRNTQYF. In DNA, the CDR3 is TGTGCCAGCAGCGTAGAGGCGGCAGGGCGAAATACGCAGTATTTT.

For the CDR3, the DNA is TGTGCCATCGGGCTGGGGCAGGGGCTGGAGACCCAGTACTTC. Translating gives CAIGLGQGLETQYF. V is TRBV10-3 and J is TRBJ2-5, with a tentative D call TRBD1 (6 bases). The CDR3 sequence is 14 residues long. Germline lookup yields CDR1 ENHRY and CDR2 SYGVKD. Trimming shortened V by 8 bases and J by 5 bases, and 18 bases separated the two germline ends.

The DNA for the CDR3 is TGTGCCAGCAGCTTAACTGGGAGCCAGCCCCAGCATTTT. Translating it yields CASSLTGSQPQHF. The chain carries TRBV7-3 and TRBJ1-5; unclear D gene. This CDR3 spans 13 amino acids. The germline V and J ends were trimmed by 0 bases and 7 bases, with 7 bases remaining between them. Germline CDR1 is SGHTA and CDR2 is FQGTGA. Full variable domain (outside the CDR3, taken from reference TRBV7-3 and TRBJ1-5): GAGVSQTPSNKVTEKGKYVELRCDPISGHTALYWYRQSLGQGPEFLIYFQGTGAADDSGLPNDRFFAVRPEGSVSTLKIQRTERGDSAVYLCASSLTGSQPQHFGDGTRLSIL.

The chain is built from TRBV9 and TRBJ2-1, with D tentatively TRBD1 or TRBD2 (6 bases each). The CDR3 is 17 amino acids. Germline V lookup: CDR1 SGDLS, CDR2 YYNGEE. V was trimmed by 4 bases and J by 9 bases, leaving 26 bases between them. CDR3 nucleotides: TGTGCCAGCAGCCCTGGGGGGAAGGGGGTAGTCAACGGTGAGCAGTTCTTC. Amino acid sequence: CASSPGGKGVVNGEQFF.

The V gene is TRBV6-5, the J gene TRBJ1-5, with D hard to call. This CDR3 region has 14 residues. Between the trimmed V and J ends, which lost 4 bases and 0 bases, there was a span of 7 bases. Germline V lookup: CDR1 MNHEY, CDR2 SVGAGI. The CDR3 here is CASSLFYSNQPQHF. The CDR3, as DNA: TGTGCCAGCAGTTTATTCTATAGCAATCAGCCCCAGCATTTT.

V is TRBV30 and J is TRBJ1-5; 8 bases are shared with TRBD1. The ends lost 3 bases at V and 4 bases at J; junction bases unmatched: 5. The CDR3 has 14 amino acids. Germline values: CDR1 GTSNPN, CDR2 SVGIG (reference sequence). The CDR3 sequence is CAWSRGLPNQPQHF. CDR3 bases: TGTGCCTGGAGCAGGGGGCTCCCGAATCAGCCCCAGCATTTT.

The CDR3: CASSDGLAGLSRDNEQFF. For the CDR3, the DNA is TGTGCCAGCAGCGACGGACTAGCGGGATTATCTAGGGACAATGAGCAGTTCTTC. J is TRBJ2-1 and V is TRBV7-6; 12 nucleotides line up with TRBD2. The CDR3 runs to 18 residues. Germline V CDR1 and CDR2: SGHVS, FNYEAQ. V shed 5 bases, J shed 5 bases, and the junction held 13 bases outside the gene matches.

This chain connects TRBV29-1 to TRBJ2-6; 10 nucleotides match TRBD2. J lost 0 bases, V lost 7 bases, and 6 bases had no gene match. CDR3 length equals 16 residues. CDR1 and CDR2 (germline): SQVTM, ANQGSEA. CDR3 nucleotides: TGCAGCGCCATGGGACTAGCGAGCTCTGGGGCCAACGTCCTGACTTTC. Translation: CSAMGLASSGANVLTF.

The chain links TRBV6-5 to TRBJ2-5, with D perhaps given as TRBD1 or TRBD2 (5 bases each). The CDR3 has 15 amino acids. With 4 bases removed from V and 4 bases from J, the gap between germline ends came to 16 bases. CDR1 MNHEY and CDR2 SVGAGI come from the germline V gene. The CDR3 is CASSSLRDPRETQYF. Here the CDR3 DNA reads TGTGCCAGCAGTTCTCTTAGGGACCCACGAGAGACCCAGTACTTC.

V and J are TRBV7-6 and TRBJ1-1, with D possibly being TRBD1 (5 bases). This CDR3 spans 17 amino acids. V shed 2 bases and J shed 0 bases, with 16 bases lying between them. The V gene's germline CDR1 is SGHVS and CDR2 FNYEAQ. The CDR3 reads CASSLRAPDNMNTEAFF. The CDR3 DNA reads TGTGCCAGCAGCTTACGGGCGCCGGACAATATGAACACTGAAGCTTTCTTT.

The V call is TRBV10-3, the J call TRBJ2-5; D may correspond to TRBD1 or TRBD2 (5 bases each). V was clipped by 7 bases and J by 2 bases, with 11 bases between them. Germline V gene sequence: CDR1 ENHRY, CDR2 SYGVKD. There are 13 residues in the CDR3. CDR3 nucleotides: TGTGCCATCAACCGGGACGGACAAGAGACCCAGTACTTC. Encoded protein: CAINRDGQETQYF.

About this clone: This sample also contains other DNA sequences that code for the same CDR3. The chain employs TRBV7-2 and TRBJ2-3; TRBD2 aligns across 10 bases. CDR3 length equals 16 residues. The V gene's germline CDR1 is SGHTA and CDR2 FQGNSA. With 3 bases clipped from V and 2 bases from J, the junction kept 5 bases outside the gene matches. The chain's CDR3 is CASSLASGSPTDTQYF. The CDR3, as DNA: TGTGCCAGCAGCTTGGCTAGCGGGAGTCCCACAGATACGCAGTATTTT.

The J gene is TRBJ2-1, the V gene TRBV7-8; 11 nucleotides agree with TRBD2. The germline V gene encodes CDR1 SGHVS and CDR2 FQNEAQ. V lost 5 bases, J lost 12 bases, and 9 bases stayed unmatched. This CDR3 is 14 amino acids long. The CDR3 DNA sequence: TGTGCCAGCAGCCAAGGACTAGCGGGCCGGGGGCAGTTCTTC. Translated, it gives CASSQGLAGRGQFF.

The chain recombines TRBV19 with TRBJ2-3, with 7 bases lining up with TRBD1. This CDR3 is built from 14 residues. Germline CDR1 is LNHDA and CDR2 is SQIVND (reference sequence). V dropped 5 bases and J dropped 1; count of bases not matched to a gene: 3. CDR3 residues: CASSPGQGTDTQYF. DNA for the CDR3: TGTGCCAGTAGTCCAGGACAGGGCACAGATACGCAGTATTTT.

The chain has TRBV11-2 and TRBJ2-7; D possibly corresponds to TRBD2 (5 bases). V was pared by 2 bases and J by 2 bases, with 10 bases between. Germline CDR1 and CDR2: SGHAT and FQNNGV. The length of the CDR3 is 14 residues. CDR3 protein: CASSLPGNPYEQYF. CDR3 nucleotide sequence: TGTGCCAGCAGCTTACCGGGGAATCCCTACGAGCAGTACTTC.